Many counts were recorded for the clone carrying this TCR beta chain. One entry per CDR3 protein, called by TCRdb with MiXCR from the RACE reads. The sample shows tens of thousands of distinct CDR3 sequences, approximately 10% of them seen only once. This sample is drawn from a study of human T cells and chemical hapten exposure. Time point specified: patch test 1, 2 weeks after DPC sensitization. The treatment: therapeutic diphenylcyclopropenone sensitization with weekly scalp DPC. The CDR3 runs to 13 residues. Trimming removed 10 bases at V and 6 bases at J, with 13 bases between. CDR1 and CDR2 (germline): MNHNS, SASEGT.

This chain connects TRBV6-1 to TRBJ1-6; D may be TRBD1 (6 bases). The sequences come from whole blood, collected in connection with sensitization to the hapten diphenylcyclopropenone (DPC). The clonotype originates from a man between 35 and 55 years old with alopecia areata. Some clones in this sample may be carry-over from other donors' samples. CDR3 coding DNA: TGTGCCATGGGAGGACAGCCTAATTCACCCCTCCACTTT. Its protein product is CAMGGQPNSPLHF.